Listed below are T cell receptor beta chains from one sample, sequenced in a study of beta chain features in type 1 diabetes. Profiled with immunoSEQ multiplex PCR; TCRdb holds only in-frame clones, not every one. The sample has 200,000 to 300,000 clones, about a fifth seen once. Sequencing used naive CD4+ T cells from blood. Receptors originate from a woman in her forties with type 1 diabetes. Both conserved end residues are part of each CDR3. Each record gives: clone size, V gene, J gene, D gene, CDR3 DNA, CDR3 protein. D genes are given only for firm matches. Clone size is not always given. Where it is, it says once, few, many or a class for expanded clones.

abundance: once; v_gene: TRBV11-2; j_gene: TRBJ1-1; d_gene: .; CDR3nt: TGTGCCAGCAGCTCCCTCGGGGACATGAACACTGAAGCTTTCTTT; CDR3aa: CASSSLGDMNTEAFF
abundance: .; v_gene: TRBV20-1; j_gene: TRBJ2-5; d_gene: .; CDR3nt: TGCAGTGCTAGACAGTTAGAGACCCAGTACTTC; CDR3aa: CSARQLETQYF
abundance: .; v_gene: TRBV9; j_gene: TRBJ2-7; d_gene: .; CDR3nt: TGTGCCAGCAGCACCCAGGGGGGACCTCTGGAGGAGCAGTACTTC; CDR3aa: CASSTQGGPLEEQYF
abundance: .; v_gene: TRBV7-9; j_gene: TRBJ1-2; d_gene: TRBD1; CDR3nt: TGTGCCAGCAGCTTAACAGCGGCAGGGGGATTCTATGGCTACACCTTC; CDR3aa: CASSLTAAGGFYGYTF
abundance: few; v_gene: TRBV4-3; j_gene: TRBJ1-2; d_gene: .; CDR3nt: TGCGCCAGCAGCCAAGAAGTCCCAGGCCTCTATGGCTACACCTTC; CDR3aa: CASSQEVPGLYGYTF
abundance: .; v_gene: TRBV19; j_gene: TRBJ1-1; d_gene: .; CDR3nt: TGTGCCAGTAGTACTGGGGTCAGGGGATTTATGAACACTGAAGCTTTCTTT; CDR3aa: CASSTGVRGFMNTEAFF
abundance: few; v_gene: TRBV28; j_gene: TRBJ2-6; d_gene: .; CDR3nt: TGTGCCAGCGGAGGCTCTGGGGCCAACGTCCTGACTTTC; CDR3aa: CASGGSGANVLTF
abundance: .; v_gene: TRBV14; j_gene: TRBJ2-3; d_gene: .; CDR3nt: TGTGCCAGCAGCCTGGCCTTAACAGATACGCAGTATTTT; CDR3aa: CASSLALTDTQYF
abundance: .; v_gene: TRBV5-6; j_gene: TRBJ1-2; d_gene: .; CDR3nt: TGTGCCAGCAGCTTGGAACCGCAGGGGGGCTACACCTTC; CDR3aa: CASSLEPQGGYTF
abundance: .; v_gene: TRBV7-9; j_gene: TRBJ1-1; d_gene: TRBD1; CDR3nt: TGTGCCAGTGTAGGACAGGGATTGGCTGAAGCTTTCTTT; CDR3aa: CASVGQGLAEAFF
abundance: .; v_gene: TRBV27; j_gene: TRBJ2-1; d_gene: .; CDR3nt: TGTGCCAGCAGCCGGGACTCCCTGGAGCAGTTCTTC; CDR3aa: CASSRDSLEQFF
abundance: few; v_gene: TRBV6-6; j_gene: TRBJ1-4; d_gene: .; CDR3nt: TGTGCCAGCAGTTACCCTGGGGGGGATGAGATTTTT; CDR3aa: CASSYPGGDEIF
abundance: few; v_gene: TRBV29-1; j_gene: TRBJ1-1; d_gene: TRBD1; CDR3nt: TGCAGCGTTAGGACAGGGGGGAACACTGAAGCTTTCTTT; CDR3aa: CSVRTGGNTEAFF
abundance: .; v_gene: TRBV9; j_gene: TRBJ1-2; d_gene: .; CDR3nt: TGTGCCAGCAGCGTAGGGGGAGAGCCCCTCTATGGCTACACCTTC; CDR3aa: CASSVGGEPLYGYTF
abundance: few; v_gene: TRBV9; j_gene: TRBJ2-5; d_gene: .; CDR3nt: TGTGCCAGCAGCGTTTTAGCGGACCCGCAAGAGACCCAGTACTTC; CDR3aa: CASSVLADPQETQYF
abundance: .; v_gene: TRBV29-1; j_gene: TRBJ2-7; d_gene: .; CDR3nt: TGCAGCGTTGAAGGAGGCCACGAGCAGTACTTC; CDR3aa: CSVEGGHEQYF
abundance: few; v_gene: TRBV7-3; j_gene: TRBJ2-5; d_gene: TRBD2; CDR3nt: TGTGCCAGCGGCTTGGGCGGGGGGGAGACCCAGTACTTC; CDR3aa: CASGLGGGETQYF
abundance: .; v_gene: TRBV4-2; j_gene: TRBJ2-5; d_gene: .; CDR3nt: TGTGCCAGCAGCCAAGCCCCCCTATCCTACCAAGAGACCCAGTACTTC; CDR3aa: CASSQAPLSYQETQYF
abundance: .; v_gene: TRBV2; j_gene: TRBJ1-5; d_gene: .; CDR3nt: TGTGCCAGCAGTGGTCACAATCAGCCCCAGCATTTT; CDR3aa: CASSGHNQPQHF
abundance: .; v_gene: TRBV7-3; j_gene: TRBJ2-1; d_gene: TRBD2; CDR3nt: TGTGCCAGCAGCTCAAGACTAGCAGCTGAGCAGTTCTTC; CDR3aa: CASSSRLAAEQFF
abundance: few; v_gene: TRBV7-8; j_gene: TRBJ2-5; d_gene: TRBD2; CDR3nt: TGTGCCAGCAGCCGACTAGCGGGAAGGGAGACCCAGTACTTC; CDR3aa: CASSRLAGRETQYF
abundance: .; v_gene: TRBV19; j_gene: TRBJ2-1; d_gene: .; CDR3nt: TGTGCCAGCGCTGGACAGTCGGATGAGCAGTTCTTC; CDR3aa: CASAGQSDEQFF
abundance: few; v_gene: TRBV9; j_gene: TRBJ2-6; d_gene: TRBD1; CDR3nt: TGTGCCAGCAGCGTAATGTCGGGACAGGGGACGGGGGCCAACGTCCTGACTTTC; CDR3aa: CASSVMSGQGTGANVLTF
abundance: .; v_gene: TRBV5-1; j_gene: TRBJ2-2; d_gene: .; CDR3nt: TGCGCCAGCAGCCCCTCGACAGTTCTAAACACCGGGGAGCTGTTTTTT; CDR3aa: CASSPSTVLNTGELFF
abundance: .; v_gene: TRBV7-2; j_gene: TRBJ1-6; d_gene: .; CDR3nt: TGTGCCAGCAGCCCCCGACAGGAGAATTCACCCCTCCACTTT; CDR3aa: CASSPRQENSPLHF
abundance: .; v_gene: TRBV4-3; j_gene: TRBJ1-3; d_gene: TRBD1; CDR3nt: TGCGCCAGCAGCCAAGAGGACAGGGGAGGAAACACCATATATTTT; CDR3aa: CASSQEDRGGNTIYF
abundance: .; v_gene: TRBV6-6; j_gene: TRBJ2-5; d_gene: TRBD2; CDR3nt: TGTGCCAGCAGCTCCCCCGAGGGCGGGGGGGAGACCCAGTACTTC; CDR3aa: CASSSPEGGGETQYF
abundance: few; v_gene: TRBV29-1; j_gene: TRBJ2-2; d_gene: .; CDR3nt: TGCAGCGTTGAAGGCCTCCTAGGGGCGGACACCGGGGAGCTGTTTTTT; CDR3aa: CSVEGLLGADTGELFF
abundance: .; v_gene: TRBV12-5; j_gene: TRBJ2-1; d_gene: TRBD1; CDR3nt: TGTGCTAGTAGAGTGACAGGGGGCTATGAGCAGTTCTTC; CDR3aa: CASRVTGGYEQFF
abundance: few; v_gene: TRBV5-6; j_gene: TRBJ2-5; d_gene: .; CDR3nt: TGTGCCAGCAGCTTCGGGAGAGGCGAGACCCAGTACTTC; CDR3aa: CASSFGRGETQYF
abundance: .; v_gene: TRBV29-1; j_gene: TRBJ1-2; d_gene: .; CDR3nt: TGCAGCGTTGAGTACAATGCGGGATATGGCTACACCTTC; CDR3aa: CSVEYNAGYGYTF
abundance: .; v_gene: TRBV19; j_gene: TRBJ1-2; d_gene: TRBD1; CDR3nt: TGTGCCAGTAGTCCCCGGGACAGGGCTTACTACACCTTC; CDR3aa: CASSPRDRAYYTF
abundance: .; v_gene: TRBV27; j_gene: TRBJ2-1; d_gene: TRBD2; CDR3nt: TGTGCCAGCAGCTATCTAGCGGGGGTAAACAATGAGCAGTTCTTC; CDR3aa: CASSYLAGVNNEQFF
abundance: .; v_gene: TRBV19; j_gene: TRBJ1-6; d_gene: TRBD1; CDR3nt: TGTGCCAGTACGGGGACAGGGTACGAGTCACCCCTCCACTTT; CDR3aa: CASTGTGYESPLHF
abundance: few; v_gene: TRBV29-1; j_gene: TRBJ2-3; d_gene: .; CDR3nt: TGCAGCGTTGTCGTGAGTCGCACAGATACGCAGTATTTT; CDR3aa: CSVVVSRTDTQYF
abundance: few; v_gene: TRBV5-1; j_gene: TRBJ2-5; d_gene: .; CDR3nt: TGCGCCAGCAGCTTGGAGGGGAACCAAGAGACCCAGTACTTC; CDR3aa: CASSLEGNQETQYF
abundance: few; v_gene: TRBV18; j_gene: TRBJ2-1; d_gene: .; CDR3nt: TGTGCCAGCTCAGTTCTAAAGGGGGAATACAATGAGCAGTTCTTC; CDR3aa: CASSVLKGEYNEQFF
abundance: few; v_gene: TRBV10-3; j_gene: TRBJ1-1; d_gene: .; CDR3nt: TGTGCCATCAGTGAGTCGTGGGAGGGTGCAGCTTTCTTT; CDR3aa: CAISESWEGAAFF
abundance: .; v_gene: TRBV11-2; j_gene: TRBJ2-7; d_gene: TRBD2; CDR3nt: TGTGCCAGCAGCCCCGGGACTAGCGTCTACGAGCAGTACTTC; CDR3aa: CASSPGTSVYEQYF
abundance: .; v_gene: TRBV2; j_gene: TRBJ1-2; d_gene: .; CDR3nt: TGTGCCAGCTTGGCAGGACTCGCCAACTATGGCTACACCTTC; CDR3aa: CASLAGLANYGYTF
abundance: .; v_gene: TRBV29-1; j_gene: TRBJ2-1; d_gene: .; CDR3nt: TGCAGCGTTGATGGGCAAGCTTCCAATGAGCAGTTCTTC; CDR3aa: CSVDGQASNEQFF
abundance: .; v_gene: TRBV29-1; j_gene: TRBJ1-5; d_gene: TRBD1; CDR3nt: TGCAGCGTAGGGACAGGGGGAGGCAATCAGCCCCAGCATTTT; CDR3aa: CSVGTGGGNQPQHF
abundance: .; v_gene: TRBV7-2; j_gene: TRBJ2-7; d_gene: TRBD1; CDR3nt: TGTGCCAGCAGCCAAACAACAGGGGCCTACGAGCAGTACTTC; CDR3aa: CASSQTTGAYEQYF
abundance: .; v_gene: TRBV28; j_gene: TRBJ2-1; d_gene: .; CDR3nt: TGTGCCAGCGGGGGCTATGAGCAGTTCTTC; CDR3aa: CASGGYEQFF
abundance: .; v_gene: TRBV5-4; j_gene: TRBJ1-1; d_gene: .; CDR3nt: TGTGCCAGCAGCTTGGCCTACGGGGGGGCACTTGCTGAAGCTTTCTTT; CDR3aa: CASSLAYGGALAEAFF
abundance: few; v_gene: TRBV9; j_gene: TRBJ2-3; d_gene: .; CDR3nt: TGTGCCAGCAGCACCACTAGTCCAGATACGCAGTATTTT; CDR3aa: CASSTTSPDTQYF
abundance: .; v_gene: TRBV20-1; j_gene: TRBJ1-1; d_gene: .; CDR3nt: TGCAGTGCTAGAGTCGGGGAAGCTTTCTTT; CDR3aa: CSARVGEAFF
abundance: few; v_gene: TRBV7-9; j_gene: TRBJ1-2; d_gene: .; CDR3nt: TGTGCCAGCAGCTTGAGGGGCTACACCTTC; CDR3aa: CASSLRGYTF
abundance: few; v_gene: TRBV4-1; j_gene: TRBJ1-1; d_gene: TRBD1; CDR3nt: TGCGCCAGCAGCCCAAACAGGGGACTGTATAGGACTGAAGCTTTCTTT; CDR3aa: CASSPNRGLYRTEAFF
abundance: .; v_gene: TRBV7-2; j_gene: TRBJ2-1; d_gene: .; CDR3nt: TGTGCCAGCAGCCGCAGGGGGGTAGGCACCTACAATGAGCAGTTCTTC; CDR3aa: CASSRRGVGTYNEQFF
abundance: .; v_gene: TRBV9; j_gene: TRBJ2-5; d_gene: TRBD1; CDR3nt: TGTGCCAGCAGCGTAGTGGGACAGGGTGAGACCCAGTACTTC; CDR3aa: CASSVVGQGETQYF
abundance: .; v_gene: TRBV30; j_gene: TRBJ2-1; d_gene: .; CDR3nt: TGTGCCTGGAGTGTTGGCGGGACGGGGAATGAGCAGTTCTTC; CDR3aa: CAWSVGGTGNEQFF
abundance: few; v_gene: TRBV6-5; j_gene: TRBJ1-2; d_gene: TRBD1; CDR3nt: TGTGCCAGCAGTTACTCGGTGGCAGGGGGAGGCTATGGCTACACCTTC; CDR3aa: CASSYSVAGGGYGYTF
abundance: .; v_gene: TRBV5-4; j_gene: TRBJ1-5; d_gene: TRBD1; CDR3nt: TGTGCCAGCAGCTTGGACAGGGGGTACAATCAGCCCCAGCATTTT; CDR3aa: CASSLDRGYNQPQHF
abundance: .; v_gene: TRBV5-1; j_gene: TRBJ2-2; d_gene: .; CDR3nt: TGCGCCAGCAGCTTAGGGGGGGCGAAGAACACCGGGGAGCTGTTTTTT; CDR3aa: CASSLGGAKNTGELFF
abundance: .; v_gene: TRBV7-2; j_gene: TRBJ1-1; d_gene: .; CDR3nt: TGTGCCAGCAGCTTACAGATTCCCTCTGAAGCTTTCTTT; CDR3aa: CASSLQIPSEAFF
abundance: .; v_gene: TRBV7-9; j_gene: TRBJ2-5; d_gene: .; CDR3nt: TGTGCCAGCAGCTTCCCCCAGTTGTACCAAGAGACCCAGTACTTC; CDR3aa: CASSFPQLYQETQYF
abundance: .; v_gene: TRBV29-1; j_gene: TRBJ2-3; d_gene: TRBD2; CDR3nt: TGCAGCCTCAGGGAGGGTTCAGATACGCAGTATTTT; CDR3aa: CSLREGSDTQYF
abundance: .; v_gene: TRBV18; j_gene: TRBJ2-6; d_gene: .; CDR3nt: TGTGCCAGCTCACAGGGGGCTGGGGCCAACGTCCTGACTTTC; CDR3aa: CASSQGAGANVLTF